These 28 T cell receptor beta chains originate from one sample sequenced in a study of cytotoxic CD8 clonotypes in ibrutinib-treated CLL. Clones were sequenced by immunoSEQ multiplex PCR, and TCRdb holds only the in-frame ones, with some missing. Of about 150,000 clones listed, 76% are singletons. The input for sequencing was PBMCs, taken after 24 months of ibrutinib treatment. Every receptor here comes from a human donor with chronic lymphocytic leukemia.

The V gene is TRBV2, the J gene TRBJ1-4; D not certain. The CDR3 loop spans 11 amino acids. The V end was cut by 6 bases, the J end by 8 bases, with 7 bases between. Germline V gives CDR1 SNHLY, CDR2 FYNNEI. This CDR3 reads CASSAGEKLFF. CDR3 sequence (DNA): TGTGCCAGCAGCGCCGGGGAAAAACTGTTTTTT.

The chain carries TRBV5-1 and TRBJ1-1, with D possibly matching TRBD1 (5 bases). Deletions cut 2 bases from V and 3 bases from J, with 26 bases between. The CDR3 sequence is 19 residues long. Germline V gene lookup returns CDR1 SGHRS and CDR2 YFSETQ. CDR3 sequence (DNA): TGCGCCAGCAGCTTCGATGGCAGAGGAGTGTGGGGCACGGACACTGAAGCTTTCTTT. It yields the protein CASSFDGRGVWGTDTEAFF.

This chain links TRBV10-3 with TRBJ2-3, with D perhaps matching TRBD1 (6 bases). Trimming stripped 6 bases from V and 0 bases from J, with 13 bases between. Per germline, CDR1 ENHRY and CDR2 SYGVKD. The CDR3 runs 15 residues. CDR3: CAIRPGTTSTDTQYF. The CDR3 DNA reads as TGTGCCATCAGACCCGGGACAACTAGCACAGATACGCAGTATTTT.

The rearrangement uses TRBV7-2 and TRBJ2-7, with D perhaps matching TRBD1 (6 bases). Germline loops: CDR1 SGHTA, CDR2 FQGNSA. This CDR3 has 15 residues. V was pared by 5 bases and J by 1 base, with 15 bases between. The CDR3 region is CASSRGGIQSYEQYF. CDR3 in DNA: TGTGCCAGCAGCAGAGGGGGAATCCAATCCTACGAGCAGTACTTC.

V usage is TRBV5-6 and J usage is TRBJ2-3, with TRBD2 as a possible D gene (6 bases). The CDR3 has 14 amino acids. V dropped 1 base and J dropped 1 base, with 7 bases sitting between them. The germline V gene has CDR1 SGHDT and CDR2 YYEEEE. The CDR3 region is CASSLPGGTDTQYF. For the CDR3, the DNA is TGTGCCAGCAGCTTGCCGGGGGGCACAGATACGCAGTATTTT.

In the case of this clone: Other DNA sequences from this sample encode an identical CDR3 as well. CDR3 loop: CASSTGSTDTQYF. CDR3 nucleotides: TGCGCCAGCAGTACCGGCAGCACAGATACGCAGTATTTT. The chain employs TRBV5-1 and TRBJ2-3; D unclear. From germline, CDR1 is SGHRS and CDR2 YFSETQ. The CDR3 sequence is 13 residues long. Trimming cost V 5 bases and J 0 bases, with 7 bases left between them.

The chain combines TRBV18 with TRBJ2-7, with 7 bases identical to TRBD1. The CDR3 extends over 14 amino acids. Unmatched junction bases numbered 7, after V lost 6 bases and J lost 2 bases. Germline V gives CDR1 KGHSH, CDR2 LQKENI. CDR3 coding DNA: TGTGCCAGCTCCGAGGGGGCAACTACCTACGAGCAGTACTTC. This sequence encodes CASSEGATTYEQYF.

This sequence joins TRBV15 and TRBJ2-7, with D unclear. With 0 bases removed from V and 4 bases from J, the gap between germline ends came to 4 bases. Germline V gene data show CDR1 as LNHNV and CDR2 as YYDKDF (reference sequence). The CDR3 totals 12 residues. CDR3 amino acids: CATSREGYEQYF. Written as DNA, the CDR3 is TGTGCCACCAGCAGAGAGGGTTACGAGCAGTACTTC.

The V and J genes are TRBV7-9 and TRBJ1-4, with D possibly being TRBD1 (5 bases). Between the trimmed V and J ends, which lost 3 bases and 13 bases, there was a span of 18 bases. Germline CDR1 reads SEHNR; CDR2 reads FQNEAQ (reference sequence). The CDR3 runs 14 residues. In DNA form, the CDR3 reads TGTGCCAGCAGCTTGCGGGCCGAGGGGAACGGACTGTTTTTT. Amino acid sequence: CASSLRAEGNGLFF.

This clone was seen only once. For the CDR3, the DNA is TGTGCCACCCACTTCAGGGGGCTGGAGACCCAGTACTTC. This gives the protein CATHFRGLETQYF. The chain is built from TRBV28 and TRBJ2-5; 8 nucleotides align to TRBD1. Losses at the gene ends were 10 bases for V and 5 bases for J; bases not matched to a gene: 9. Germline CDR1 and CDR2: MDHEN and SYDVKM. The CDR3 consists of 13 residues.

In DNA, the CDR3 is TGTGCCAGCAGCTTGGGGGGACTAGCGACCCCACCTTCCGTGAATGAGCAGTTCTTC. It yields the protein CASSLGGLATPPSVNEQFF. This chain links TRBV7-9 with TRBJ2-1; 10 bases fit TRBD2. J was trimmed by 7 bases and V by 3 bases; bases with no gene match: 18. The CDR3 length is 19 residues. Germline CDR1 and CDR2: SEHNR and FQNEAQ (reference sequence).

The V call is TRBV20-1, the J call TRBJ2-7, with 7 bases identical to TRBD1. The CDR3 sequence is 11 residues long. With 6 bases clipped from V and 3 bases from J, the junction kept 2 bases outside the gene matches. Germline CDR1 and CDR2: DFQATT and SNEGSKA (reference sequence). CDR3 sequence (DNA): TGCAGTGCGGGGGACAGCTACGAGCAGTACTTC. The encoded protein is CSAGDSYEQYF.

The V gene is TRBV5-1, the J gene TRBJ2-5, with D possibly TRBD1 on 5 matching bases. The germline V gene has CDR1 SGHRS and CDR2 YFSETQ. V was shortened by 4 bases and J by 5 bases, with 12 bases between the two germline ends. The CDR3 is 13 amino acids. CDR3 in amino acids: CASSGAPEETQYF. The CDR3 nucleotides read TGCGCCAGCAGCGGGGCCCCCGAGGAGACCCAGTACTTC. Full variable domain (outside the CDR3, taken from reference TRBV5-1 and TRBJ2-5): KAGVTQTPRYLIKTRGQQVTLSCSPISGHRSVSWYQQTPGQGLQFLFEYFSETQRNKGNFPGRFSGRQFSNSRSEMNVSTLELGDSALYLCASSGAPEETQYFGPGTRLLVL.

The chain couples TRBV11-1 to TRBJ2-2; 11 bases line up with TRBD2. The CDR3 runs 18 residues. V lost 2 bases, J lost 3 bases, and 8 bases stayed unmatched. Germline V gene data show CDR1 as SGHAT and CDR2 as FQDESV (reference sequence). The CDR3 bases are TGTGCCAGCAGCTTACCGCGACTAGCGGGATGGGACACCGGGGAGCTGTTTTTT. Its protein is CASSLPRLAGWDTGELFF.

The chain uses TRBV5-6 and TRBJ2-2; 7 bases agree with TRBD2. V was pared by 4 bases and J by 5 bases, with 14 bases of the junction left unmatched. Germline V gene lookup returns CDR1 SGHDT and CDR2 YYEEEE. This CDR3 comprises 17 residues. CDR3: CASSAPSAGVRTGELFF. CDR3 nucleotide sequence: TGTGCCAGCAGCGCACCCTCCGCGGGAGTACGTACCGGGGAGCTGTTTTTT. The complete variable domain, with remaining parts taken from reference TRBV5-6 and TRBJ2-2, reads DAGVTQSPTHLIKTRGQQVTLRCSPKSGHDTVSWYQQALGQGPQFIFQYYEEEERQRGNFPDRFSGHQFPNYSSELNVNALLLGDSALYLCASSAPSAGVRTGELFFGEGSRLTVL.

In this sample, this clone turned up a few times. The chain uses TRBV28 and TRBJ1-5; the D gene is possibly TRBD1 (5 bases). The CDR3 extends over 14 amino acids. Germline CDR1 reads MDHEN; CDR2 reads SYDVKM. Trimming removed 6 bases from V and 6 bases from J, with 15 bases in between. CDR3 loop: CASSAGEGSQPQHF. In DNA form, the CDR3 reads TGTGCCAGCAGCGCTGGGGAGGGGTCTCAGCCCCAGCATTTT.

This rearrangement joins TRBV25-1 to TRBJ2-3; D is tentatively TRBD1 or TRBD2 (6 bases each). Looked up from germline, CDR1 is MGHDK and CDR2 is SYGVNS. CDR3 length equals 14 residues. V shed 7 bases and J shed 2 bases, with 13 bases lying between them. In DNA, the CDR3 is TGTGCCAGCACCGGGGGCAGAATCACAGATACGCAGTATTTT. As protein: CASTGGRITDTQYF.

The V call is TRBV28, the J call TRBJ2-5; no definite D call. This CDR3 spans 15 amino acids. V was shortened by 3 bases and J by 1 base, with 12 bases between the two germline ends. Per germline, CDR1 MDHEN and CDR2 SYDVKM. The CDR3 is CASSFRRFGQETQYF. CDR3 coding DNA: TGTGCCAGCAGTTTTAGGCGTTTCGGCCAAGAGACCCAGTACTTC.

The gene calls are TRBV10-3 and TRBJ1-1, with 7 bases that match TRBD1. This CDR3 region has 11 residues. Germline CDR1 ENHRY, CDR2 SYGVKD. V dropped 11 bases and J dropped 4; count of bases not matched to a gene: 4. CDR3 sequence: CAAQGGTEAFF. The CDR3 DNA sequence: TGTGCCGCCCAGGGGGGCACTGAAGCTTTCTTT.

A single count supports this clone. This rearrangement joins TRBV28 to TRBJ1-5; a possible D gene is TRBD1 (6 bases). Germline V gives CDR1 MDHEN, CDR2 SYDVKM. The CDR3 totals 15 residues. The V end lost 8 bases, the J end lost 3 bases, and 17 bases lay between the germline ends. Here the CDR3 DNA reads TGTGCCAGCCCCCCGATTACAGGGCCCAATCAGCCCCAGCATTTT. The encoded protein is CASPPITGPNQPQHF.

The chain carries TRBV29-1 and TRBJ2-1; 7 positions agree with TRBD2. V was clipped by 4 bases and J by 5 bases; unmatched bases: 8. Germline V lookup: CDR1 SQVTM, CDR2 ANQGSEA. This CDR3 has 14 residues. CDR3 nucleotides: TGCAGCGTTGGTGGCGGGAGATTCCACAATGAGCAGTTCTTC. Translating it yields CSVGGGRFHNEQFF.

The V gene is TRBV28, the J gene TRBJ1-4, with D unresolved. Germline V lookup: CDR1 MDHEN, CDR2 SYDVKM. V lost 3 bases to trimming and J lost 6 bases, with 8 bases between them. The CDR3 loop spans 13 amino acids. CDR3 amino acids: CASSLGSYEKLFF. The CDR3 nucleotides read TGTGCCAGCAGTTTGGGCAGCTATGAAAAACTGTTTTTT.

DNA of the CDR3: TGCAGCGTTGGTGGAGATACGCAGTATTTT. This codes for CSVGGDTQYF. The chain is built from TRBV29-1 and TRBJ2-3; D not resolved. The CDR3 consists of 10 residues. The V gene's germline CDR1 is SQVTM and CDR2 ANQGSEA. V was pared by 4 bases and J by 5 bases, with 4 bases between.

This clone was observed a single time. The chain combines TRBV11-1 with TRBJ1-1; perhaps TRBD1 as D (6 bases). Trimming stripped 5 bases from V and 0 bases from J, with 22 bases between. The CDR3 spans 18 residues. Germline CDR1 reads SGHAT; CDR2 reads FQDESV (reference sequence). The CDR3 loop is CASSGGGRTGHLNTEAFF. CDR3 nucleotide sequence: TGTGCCAGCAGCGGGGGGGGCAGGACCGGCCACCTGAACACTGAAGCTTTCTTT.

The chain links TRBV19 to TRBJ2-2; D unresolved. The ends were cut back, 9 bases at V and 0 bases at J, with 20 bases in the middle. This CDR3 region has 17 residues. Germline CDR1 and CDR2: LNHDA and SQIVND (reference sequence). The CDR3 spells CASKLPGRTANTGELFF. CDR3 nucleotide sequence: TGTGCCAGCAAACTACCCGGACGGACCGCGAACACCGGGGAGCTGTTTTTT.

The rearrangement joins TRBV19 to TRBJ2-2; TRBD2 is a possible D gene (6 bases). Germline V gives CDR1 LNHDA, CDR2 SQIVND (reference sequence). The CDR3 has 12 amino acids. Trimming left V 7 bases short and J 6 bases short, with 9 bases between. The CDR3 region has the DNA TGTGCCAGTATTGGGGAGGCCGGGGAGCTGTTTTTT. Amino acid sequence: CASIGEAGELFF.

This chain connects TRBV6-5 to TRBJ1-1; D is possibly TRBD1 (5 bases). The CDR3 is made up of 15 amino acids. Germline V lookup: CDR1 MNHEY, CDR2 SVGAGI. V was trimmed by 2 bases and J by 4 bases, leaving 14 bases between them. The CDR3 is CASSYGAPGSTEAFF. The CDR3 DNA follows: TGTGCCAGCAGTTACGGGGCCCCAGGGTCCACTGAAGCTTTCTTT.

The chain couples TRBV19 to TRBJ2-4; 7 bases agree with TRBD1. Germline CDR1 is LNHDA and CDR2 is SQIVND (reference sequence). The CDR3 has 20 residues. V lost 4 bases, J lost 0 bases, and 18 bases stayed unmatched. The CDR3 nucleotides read TGTGCCAGTAGTACCCATCCGGGACAGTTATTTTCAGTAGCCAAAAACATTCAGTACTTC. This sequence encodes CASSTHPGQLFSVAKNIQYF.